The 32 T cell receptor beta chains below come from one sample, sequenced in a study of Ad26.COV2.S vaccination and SARS-CoV-2 variants. Some clones are missing from TCRdb's copy, which holds only in-frame ones; the method was immunoSEQ multiplex PCR. In the table there are about 350,000 clones, about 90% of which are singletons. The material sequenced was peripheral blood, taken after recovery from COVID-19. These receptors were collected from a human donor who had recovered from COVID-19.

The chain joins TRBV5-1 to TRBJ2-3, with D possibly called TRBD1 or TRBD2 (6 bases each). Germline assignment: CDR1 SGHRS and CDR2 YFSETQ. The CDR3 is 16 amino acids. Trimming stripped 4 bases from V and 6 bases from J, with 21 bases between. The DNA for the CDR3 is TGCGCCAGCAGCCCCGGTGAGGGGGGATCCAAGGATACGCAGTATTTT. It is translated as CASSPGEGGSKDTQYF. Using reference TRBV5-1 and TRBJ2-3 for the parts outside the CDR3, the full variable domain is KAGVTQTPRYLIKTRGQQVTLSCSPISGHRSVSWYQQTPGQGLQFLFEYFSETQRNKGNFPGRFSGRQFSNSRSEMNVSTLELGDSALYLCASSPGEGGSKDTQYFGPGTRLTVL.

The V call is TRBV5-6, the J call TRBJ2-5, with 9 nucleotides matching TRBD1. The ends lost 4 bases at V and 4 bases at J; junction bases unmatched: 8. Germline V CDR1 and CDR2: SGHDT, YYEEEE. CDR3 length: 15 amino acids. CDR3 nucleotides: TGTGCCAGCAGCACGGGACAGGGTACGGGAGAGACCCAGTACTTC. The encoded protein is CASSTGQGTGETQYF. Looking up the rest from reference TRBV5-6 and TRBJ2-5 gives the full variable domain: DAGVTQSPTHLIKTRGQQVTLRCSPKSGHDTVSWYQQALGQGPQFIFQYYEEEERQRGNFPDRFSGHQFPNYSSELNVNALLLGDSALYLCASSTGQGTGETQYFGPGTRLLVL.

The chain links TRBV5-4 to TRBJ2-1; D unclear. The CDR3 spans 12 residues. V was clipped by 2 bases and J by 9 bases, with 9 bases between them. Germline CDR1 is SGHNT and CDR2 is YYREEE (reference sequence). CDR3 protein: CASSFLGLEQFF. The DNA of the CDR3 is TGTGCCAGCAGCTTCCTAGGCCTTGAGCAGTTCTTC.

The J gene is TRBJ1-2, the V gene TRBV9, with no clear D. Germline V lookup: CDR1 SGDLS, CDR2 YYNGEE. The CDR3 has 15 amino acids. The V gene lost 2 bases and the J gene lost 8 bases, with 19 bases spanning the gap. The CDR3 DNA reads TGTGCCAGCAGCGTGCCCGGACGAGGCGGAGGAGGCTACACCTTC. Translation: CASSVPGRGGGGYTF.

This clone was seen a single time. The V call is TRBV6-5, the J call TRBJ1-2; 7 bases map to TRBD1. The germline CDR1 and CDR2 sequences are MNHEY and SVGAGI. The CDR3 totals 15 residues. V shed 6 bases, J shed 5 bases, and the junction held 12 bases outside the gene matches. The CDR3 protein is CASSRQGGGLYGYTF. CDR3 nucleotides: TGTGCCAGCAGCCGACAGGGAGGAGGGTTATATGGCTACACCTTC.

This rearrangement joins TRBV9 to TRBJ1-4; D perhaps matches TRBD1 (6 bases). Trimming removed 3 bases at V and 8 bases at J, with 11 bases between. CDR3 length equals 13 residues. CDR1 and CDR2 (germline): SGDLS, YYNGEE. In DNA, the CDR3 is TGTGCCAGCAGCGCAGGGACATACGAAAAACTGTTTTTT. Amino acids: CASSAGTYEKLFF.

The chain employs TRBV5-8 and TRBJ2-1; weak D call: TRBD1 (6 bases). This CDR3 is 12 amino acids long. V was shortened by 2 bases and J by 12 bases, with 12 bases between the two germline ends. Germline CDR1 SGHTS, CDR2 YDEGEE. The CDR3 coding sequence is TGTGCCAGCAGCTTACAGGGCCCGCGGCAGTTCTTC. It yields the protein CASSLQGPRQFF.

The chain uses TRBV7-9 and TRBJ2-5, with TRBD1 matching 7 bases. The CDR3 has 14 amino acids. Trimming removed 3 bases from V and 5 bases from J; junction bases left unmatched: 6. CDR1 and CDR2 from the germline V gene are SEHNR and FQNEAQ (reference sequence). The CDR3 here is CASSFTQGEETQYF. The CDR3 DNA reads as TGTGCCAGCAGCTTCACCCAGGGGGAGGAGACCCAGTACTTC.

The chain joins TRBV14 to TRBJ2-1; no definite D call. This CDR3 has 16 residues. Trimming stripped 1 base from V and 5 bases from J, with 15 bases between. Per the germline V gene, CDR1 is SGHDN and CDR2 is FVKESK. CDR3 residues: CASSQVGLRLHNEQFF. The CDR3 region has the DNA TGTGCCAGCAGCCAAGTAGGGCTACGGCTACACAATGAGCAGTTCTTC. The complete variable domain, with remaining parts taken from reference TRBV14 and TRBJ2-1, reads EAGVTQFPSHSVIEKGQTVTLRCDPISGHDNLYWYRRVMGKEIKFLLHFVKESKQDESGMPNNRFLAERTGGTYSTLKVQPAELEDSGVYFCASSQVGLRLHNEQFFGPGTRLTVL.

V and J are TRBV14 and TRBJ2-2; D gene ambiguous. The V end lost 3 bases, the J end lost 8 bases, and 4 bases lay between the germline ends. Germline loops: CDR1 SGHDN, CDR2 FVKESK. The CDR3 has 11 residues. This CDR3 reads CASSHGGELFF. The CDR3 DNA is TGTGCCAGCAGCCATGGGGGGGAGCTGTTTTTT.

The chain has TRBV6-5 and TRBJ2-1; D ambiguous. Looked up from germline, CDR1 is MNHEY and CDR2 is SVGAGI. The CDR3 covers 14 residues. Trimming removed 1 base from V and 4 bases from J, with 8 bases in between. CDR3 sequence (DNA): TGTGCCAGCAGTTACTACGACGGTTACAATGAGCAGTTCTTC. It is translated as CASSYYDGYNEQFF.

The chain has TRBV6-4 and TRBJ1-1; D uncertain. CDR3 length equals 11 residues. The germline CDR1 and CDR2 sequences are MRHNA and SNTAGT. V lost 9 bases, J lost 5 bases, and 10 bases lay in between. The CDR3 DNA sequence: TGTGCCAGTCTTGCCGGGACTGAAGCTTTCTTT. This gives the protein CASLAGTEAFF.

The chain carries TRBV15 and TRBJ2-1; no reliable D call. V lost 2 bases, J lost 9 bases, and 14 bases lay in between. CDR1 is LNHNV, CDR2 YYDKDF, per germline (reference sequence). This CDR3 is 14 amino acids long. The CDR3 nucleotides read TGTGCCACCAGCAGACAACGGTACGGTGCTGAGCAGTTCTTC. Translated, it gives CATSRQRYGAEQFF.

This clone was recorded only once. V and J are TRBV7-9 and TRBJ1-1; D call uncertain. The CDR3 runs 15 residues. Germline V CDR1 and CDR2: SEHNR, FQNEAQ (reference sequence). V dropped 1 base and J dropped 0 bases, with 9 bases sitting between them. As DNA, the CDR3 is TGTGCCAGCAGCTTAGAGAGCACCTTGAACACTGAAGCTTTCTTT. Residues: CASSLESTLNTEAFF.

The CDR3 loop is CAIANRGGFYEQYF. The CDR3 DNA sequence: TGTGCCATCGCGAATCGGGGGGGCTTTTACGAGCAGTACTTC. The chain combines TRBV10-3 with TRBJ2-7; 8 positions agree with TRBD2. The CDR3 extends over 14 amino acids. CDR1 and CDR2 from the germline V gene are ENHRY and SYGVKD. V shed 8 bases, J shed 4 bases, and the junction held 10 bases outside the gene matches.

The chain joins TRBV7-2 to TRBJ1-2; 7 bases agree with TRBD1. This CDR3 contains 15 residues. Germline lookup yields CDR1 SGHTA and CDR2 FQGNSA. Trimming removed 5 bases from V and 4 bases from J; junction bases left unmatched: 10. In DNA form, the CDR3 reads TGTGCCAGCAGCCCACGGGGACAGTCGAGCTATGGCTACACCTTC. Protein sequence: CASSPRGQSSYGYTF.

The CDR3 protein is CASKGEGAGAGELFF. The CDR3, as DNA: TGTGCCAGCAAAGGGGAGGGGGCGGGCGCCGGGGAGCTGTTTTTT. This chain links TRBV27 with TRBJ2-2; tentatively, D is TRBD1 or TRBD2 (7 bases each). The V end lost 7 bases, the J end lost 6 bases, and 18 bases lay between the germline ends. CDR3 length: 15 amino acids. CDR1 MNHEY and CDR2 SMNVEV come from the germline V gene (reference sequence).

The chain recombines TRBV12-5 with TRBJ1-1, with D perhaps TRBD1 (5 bases). Germline CDR1 is LGHNT and CDR2 is FRNRAP. The CDR3 consists of 18 residues. V lost 0 bases, J lost 4 bases, and 21 bases lay in between. CDR3 coding DNA: TGTGCTAGTGGTTTGGTACGGTCAGGGATAGGTCGGGGCACTGAAGCTTTCTTT. This gives the protein CASGLVRSGIGRGTEAFF.

The chain has TRBV2 and TRBJ1-1; no clear D gene. Between the trimmed V and J ends, which lost 8 bases and 1 base, there was a span of 5 bases. From germline, CDR1 is SNHLY and CDR2 FYNNEI. The CDR3 has 11 residues. This CDR3 is CASVTNTEAFF. Written as DNA, the CDR3 is TGTGCCAGCGTAACGAACACTGAAGCTTTCTTT.

The rearrangement uses TRBV7-8 and TRBJ1-1, with D perhaps TRBD1 (6 bases). The CDR3 has 14 amino acids. In germline, CDR1 is SGHVS, CDR2 FQNEAQ. Trimming removed 6 bases from V and 1 base from J, with 12 bases in between. CDR3 amino acids: CASSTGSRNTEAFF. CDR3 in DNA: TGTGCCAGCAGTACAGGGAGTAGGAACACTGAAGCTTTCTTT.

The table lists this clone with a count of one. The chain links TRBV2 to TRBJ1-2, with a weak D call TRBD1 (5 bases). The V gene's germline CDR1 is SNHLY and CDR2 FYNNEI. V was pared by 2 bases and J by 7 bases, with 11 bases between. This CDR3 comprises 13 residues. The CDR3 sequence is CASSETGEVGYTF. The CDR3 DNA sequence: TGTGCCAGCAGTGAAACAGGCGAGGTTGGCTACACCTTC. Full variable domain (missing parts from reference TRBV2 and TRBJ1-2): EPEVTQTPSHQVTQMGQEVILRCVPISNHLYFYWYRQILGQKVEFLVSFYNNEISEKSEIFDDQFSVERPDGSNFTLKIRSTKLEDSAMYFCASSETGEVGYTFGSGTRLTVV.

The chain carries TRBV7-6 and TRBJ2-2; no definite D call. The CDR3 runs 15 residues. V was pared by 5 bases and J by 4 bases, with 14 bases between. From germline, CDR1 is SGHVS and CDR2 FNYEAQ. In nucleotides, the CDR3 is TGTGCCAGCAGCCCGAAAACAACAGTCACCGGGGAGCTGTTTTTT. It is translated as CASSPKTTVTGELFF. Based on the CDR3 plus reference TRBV7-6 and TRBJ2-2, the full variable domain is GAGVSQSPRYKVTKRGQDVALRCDPISGHVSLYWYRQALGQGPEFLTYFNYEAQQDKSGLPNDRFSAERPEGSISTLTIQRTEQRDSAMYRCASSPKTTVTGELFFGEGSRLTVL.

The chain uses TRBV5-1 and TRBJ1-1; D not certain. Germline V gene lookup returns CDR1 SGHRS and CDR2 YFSETQ. Trimming left V 5 bases short and J 3 bases short, with 8 bases between. The CDR3 runs 12 residues. CDR3 region: CASREMDTEAFF. In DNA, the CDR3 is TGCGCCAGCAGAGAGATGGACACTGAAGCTTTCTTT.

The rearrangement links TRBV12-3 or TRBV12-4 to TRBJ1-2; D possibly corresponds to TRBD1 (6 bases). Trimming removed 10 bases from V and 0 bases from J, with 12 bases in between. CDR3 size: 13 residues. CDR3 sequence: CATTGLPNYGYTF. Written as DNA, the CDR3 is TGTGCCACCACAGGGCTACCTAACTATGGCTACACCTTC.

The chain couples TRBV10-3 to TRBJ1-6, with 8 bases that match TRBD1. This CDR3 comprises 14 residues. The V and J ends lost 10 bases and 6 bases, in that order; junction bases with no gene match: 8. CDR1 ENHRY and CDR2 SYGVKD come from the germline V gene. The CDR3 is CATRTGFGNSPLHF. Written as DNA, the CDR3 is TGTGCCACCCGGACAGGGTTTGGTAATTCACCCCTCCACTTT.

This clone was detected once. The rearrangement links TRBV10-3 to TRBJ2-3, with D hard to call. This CDR3 has 15 amino acids. V lost 4 bases, J lost 0 bases, and 11 bases lay in between. Germline V gene data show CDR1 as ENHRY and CDR2 as SYGVKD. DNA of the CDR3: TGTGCCATCAGTGGCTCAAGGCCTAGCACAGATACGCAGTATTTT. This codes for CAISGSRPSTDTQYF.

A single count supports this clone. The chain combines TRBV19 with TRBJ2-5; the match to TRBD1 covers 8 bases. Germline lookup yields CDR1 LNHDA and CDR2 SQIVND (reference sequence). The CDR3 spans 14 residues. The trim removed 10 bases at V and 2 bases at J, leaving 9 bases unmatched. CDR3 in DNA: TGTGCCACTCAGGGGGCCGAGAATCAAGAGACCCAGTACTTC. This gives the protein CATQGAENQETQYF.

This clone is labeled as medium-sized. The chain is built from TRBV27 and TRBJ1-2; the D gene is possibly TRBD1 (6 bases). Trimming removed 6 bases at V and 5 bases at J, with 22 bases between. In germline, CDR1 is MNHEY, CDR2 SMNVEV (reference sequence). The CDR3 extends over 16 amino acids. The CDR3 DNA reads as TGTGCCAGCAGGCTTGGCAGCGGAGGGGGGGCATATGGCTACACCTTC. Translation gives CASRLGSGGGAYGYTF.

This chain connects TRBV7-2 to TRBJ1-5; TRBD1 might be the D (5 bases). The germline V and J ends were trimmed by 5 bases and 2 bases, with 10 bases remaining between them. CDR1 and CDR2 (germline): SGHTA, FQGNSA. The CDR3 spans 14 residues. The CDR3 DNA reads as TGTGCCAGCAGCAGCAGGGATGGCAATCAGCCCCAGCATTTT. This gives the protein CASSSRDGNQPQHF. The variable domain in full, with the rest retrieved from reference TRBV7-2 and TRBJ1-5, is GAGVSQSPSNKVTEKGKDVELRCDPISGHTALYWYRQSLGQGLEFLIYFQGNSAPDKSGLPSDRFSAERTGGSVSTLTIQRTQQEDSAVYLCASSSRDGNQPQHFGDGTRLSIL.

The chain uses TRBV7-6 and TRBJ1-5; weak D call: TRBD1 (5 bases). Germline assignment: CDR1 SGHVS and CDR2 FNYEAQ. Trimming shortened V by 5 bases and J by 9 bases, and 20 bases separated the two germline ends. The CDR3 loop spans 15 amino acids. The CDR3 DNA reads TGTGCCAGCAGCCCCGGGACCGCGCGACTCCCGCCCCAGCATTTT. Translated: CASSPGTARLPPQHF. The variable domain in full, completed from reference TRBV7-6 and TRBJ1-5, reads GAGVSQSPRYKVTKRGQDVALRCDPISGHVSLYWYRQALGQGPEFLTYFNYEAQQDKSGLPNDRFSAERPEGSISTLTIQRTEQRDSAMYRCASSPGTARLPPQHFGDGTRLSIL.

The chain links TRBV10-1 to TRBJ1-1; 9 bases agree with TRBD1. The germline V gene has CDR1 WNHNN and CDR2 SYGVQD (reference sequence). The trim removed 5 bases at V and 5 bases at J, leaving 3 bases unmatched. The CDR3 length is 13 residues. CDR3 region: CASSSQGATEAFF. The CDR3 nucleotides read TGCGCCAGCAGTTCACAGGGGGCAACTGAAGCTTTCTTT.

The chain employs TRBV7-2 and TRBJ1-2; D is undetermined. V lost 0 bases and J lost 4, with 12 bases in between. The CDR3 runs 15 residues. Germline CDR1 is SGHTA and CDR2 is FQGNSA. CDR3 in amino acids: CASSLAGDVAYGYTF. The CDR3 DNA reads as TGTGCCAGCAGCTTAGCGGGAGACGTGGCCTATGGCTACACCTTC.